The following is a T cell receptor (beta chain) sequence with its context. No cognate antigen has been identified for it. Base quality data are lacking; no much larger clone is found one base away. The sample belongs to a study of blood T cell repertoires in COVID-19 (dated by TCRdb to about 2020). In terms of the full investigation: Samples covering the acute and convalescent phases of COVID-19 were provided by collaborators in the United States, Italy and Spain. The material from the prospective study consisted of cDNA or gDNA derived from T cells, B-cell-depleted T cells, or PBMCs. Subjects who had been exposed to COVID-19, were actively infected with it, or had recovered from it provided the deeply sampled blood TCRbeta repertoires that made up the dataset. The repertoires were made available in a free public database intended to serve as a resource for research on the immune response to SARS-CoV-2. The samples were drawn from the first 160 participants of the ongoing ImmuneRACE study and from roughly 1,300 subjects provided by 6 global collaborators. A de-identified subject ID, COVID-19 status, age in years and sex were almost always included in the sample metadata. HLA class I and class II types, where available, came from metadata supplied by the sample provider rather than from assay-based typing.

Results and caveats for the whole study, not just this receptor: The quantity of clinical and demographic metadata differed by source and by participant and was supplied without curation.

TCRbeta CDR3 regions were amplified from genomic DNA using the immunoSEQ Assay, a bias-controlled multiplex PCR. The original pipeline was this. Within the assay, amplification of reference gene primers was used to estimate how many nucleated cells each sample contained. To quantify the absolute abundance of each unique TCRbeta CDR3 rearrangement, sequence reads were collapsed and filtered. For each sample, productive Simpson clonality was calculated as the square root of Simpson's diversity index across productive rearrangements. In TCRdb, the immuneACCESS table is reduced to in-frame sequences with V and J assigned. These tables do not hold every clone; where another copy was compared, an unresolved V gene accounts for under half, and the others remain unexplained. That table furnishes V, J and clone size, whereas the DNA furnished D and trimming. This sample has 65,000 to 90,000 clones in its table, and more than 65% of those were observed once. 25% to 30% of the sample is in the top ten clones.

Each collaborating institution followed its own protocols to collect whole blood in K2EDTA tubes. For TCRbeta analysis, collaborator samples were shipped as frozen whole blood, as isolated PBMCs, or as DNA extracted from either sample type. Via the germline V gene (reference sequence), CDR1 is SGHAT and CDR2 FQDESV. Including the terminal cysteine and phenylalanine, the CDR3 comprises 13 residues. Solely the CDR3 DNA is kept, with 39 bases framed from the first base. The germline V and J ends show losses of 6 bases and 6 bases respectively, and no gene match explains 6 bases of the junction. Rearrangement joined TRBV11-1 to TRBJ2-3, with 7 bases matching TRBD1. The sample consisted of peripheral blood. The receptor was derived from a human donor in a cohort sampled during active COVID-19. This receptor carries the CDR3 CASRSDRVDTQYF. The bases read TGTGCCAGCAGATCAGACAGGGTGGATACGCAGTATTTT.